This paragraph covers one T cell receptor beta chain sequence. Trimming took off 6 bases at V and 6 bases at J, with 14 bases between the two ends. This CDR3 is 13 amino acids long. Per the germline V gene, CDR1 is LGHDT and CDR2 is YNNKEL (reference sequence). The data derive from a study of blood T cell repertoires in COVID-19. The overall study: PBMCs, B-cell-depleted T cells, or T cells provided the cDNA or gDNA that made up the material.

In the original analysis: Estimated nucleated cell counts came from reference gene primer amplification. Libraries were prepared by immunoSEQ multiplex PCR; TCRdb keeps only in-frame clonotypes and omits some of them. V and J calls and clone size are as listed in that table; D and trimming were resolved from the DNA. The data show approximately 250,000 clones, 85% seen once. The sample consisted of peripheral blood. The chain carries TRBV3-1 (or the pseudogene TRBV3-2) and TRBJ1-1; D is unresolved. The sequence came from a woman between 55 and 75 years old with active or convalescent COVID-19. The CDR3 nucleotides read TGTGCCAGCAGACGACTTCAAGAGGCTGAAGCTTTCTTT. Encoded protein: CASRRLQEAEAFF.